These 20 T cell receptor beta chains originate from one sample sequenced in a study of blood T cell repertoires in COVID-19. Libraries were prepared by immunoSEQ multiplex PCR; TCRdb keeps only in-frame clonotypes and omits some of them. The sample shows hundreds of thousands of clones, less than 85% of them seen only once. The sequenced sample consisted of PBMCs or T cells enriched from blood (not recorded which). These receptors were collected from a woman aged 50 to 65 who had recovered from COVID-19.

V gene TRBV7-3 combines with J gene TRBJ2-1; 13 bases are a match to TRBD2. Germline CDR1 and CDR2: SGHTA and FQGTGA. This CDR3 comprises 16 residues. The V gene end was trimmed by 5 bases and the J gene end by 6 bases; junction bases not matched to a gene: 7. CDR3 amino acids: CASSLTLAGGTNEQFF. CDR3 in DNA: TGTGCCAGCAGCCTCACACTAGCGGGGGGGACCAATGAGCAGTTCTTC.

This chain connects TRBV2 to TRBJ1-4; TRBD1 is a possible D gene (5 bases). From germline, CDR1 is SNHLY and CDR2 FYNNEI. The length of the CDR3 is 14 residues. Trimming took off 1 base at V and 4 bases at J, with 7 bases between the two ends. CDR3 in amino acids: CASSEGQINEKLFF. CDR3 nucleotides: TGTGCCAGCAGTGAAGGACAGATTAATGAAAAACTGTTTTTT.

The chain carries TRBV18 and TRBJ2-7, with 9 bases aligning to TRBD1. V trimming: 4 bases; J trimming: 6 bases; junction bases outside the gene matches: 13. CDR3 length: 16 amino acids. The germline V gene encodes CDR1 KGHSH and CDR2 LQKENI. CDR3 region: CASSRQGRQGVSEQYF. In DNA form, the CDR3 reads TGTGCCAGCTCACGTCAGGGGCGACAGGGGGTAAGCGAGCAGTACTTC.

The DNA for the CDR3 is TGTGCAAGTGACAGGGAAGACAATCAGCCCCAGCATTTT. This encodes CASDREDNQPQHF. The chain recombines TRBV12-2 with TRBJ1-5; the DNA was not used to check the table's D call, TRBD1. TRBV12-2 is annotated as a pseudogene. CDR3 length equals 13 residues.

The table lists this clone with a few counts. The genes are TRBV7-2 and TRBJ1-5; TRBD1 matches 9 bases. The V gene end was trimmed by 4 bases and the J gene end by 7 bases; junction bases not matched to a gene: 2. CDR1 is SGHTA, CDR2 FQGNSA, per germline. The CDR3 length is 13 residues. The CDR3 nucleotides read TGTGCCAGCAGCTGGGACAGGGTGCAGCCCCAGCATTTT. It is translated as CASSWDRVQPQHF. The full variable domain, its missing parts supplied by reference TRBV7-2 and TRBJ1-5, is GAGVSQSPSNKVTEKGKDVELRCDPISGHTALYWYRQSLGQGLEFLIYFQGNSAPDKSGLPSDRFSAERTGGSVSTLTIQRTQQEDSAVYLCASSWDRVQPQHFGDGTRLSIL.

The V and J genes are TRBV5-1 and TRBJ1-3; 7 nucleotides match TRBD1. Trimming cost V 5 bases and J 3 bases; bases outside gene matches: 8. This CDR3 is built from 15 residues. Germline values: CDR1 SGHRS, CDR2 YFSETQ. CDR3 in DNA: TGCGCCAGCAGGCTTGACAGGGCCAATGGAAACACCATATATTTT. This codes for CASRLDRANGNTIYF.

The table lists this clone with a count of one. This chain joins TRBV7-9 and TRBJ1-5; D possibly corresponds to TRBD1 (5 bases). From germline, CDR1 is SEHNR and CDR2 FQNEAQ (reference sequence). V lost 6 bases and J lost 5, with 11 bases in between. The CDR3 spans 13 residues. This chain's CDR3 is CASSPGGDQPQHF. CDR3 DNA: TGTGCCAGCAGTCCCGGAGGGGATCAGCCCCAGCATTTT.

The rearrangement links TRBV28 to TRBJ1-5, with 7 bases fitting TRBD1. Germline CDR1 is MDHEN and CDR2 is SYDVKM. CDR3 length: 15 residues. V lost 5 bases, J lost 5 bases, and 9 bases stayed unmatched. The CDR3 bases are TGTGCCAGCAGTCTAAAGACAGGGATTGATCAGCCCCAGCATTTT. Translating it yields CASSLKTGIDQPQHF.

The rearrangement uses TRBV2 and TRBJ1-1, with TRBD1 as a possible D gene (5 bases). V lost 10 bases to trimming and J lost 7 bases, with 16 bases between them. The length of the CDR3 is 12 residues. Looked up from germline, CDR1 is SNHLY and CDR2 is FYNNEI. The CDR3 nucleotides read TGTGCCACGTCCCGGGACTCGTTTGAAGCTTTCTTT. As protein: CATSRDSFEAFF. Supplemented by reference TRBV2 and TRBJ1-1, the full variable domain reads EPEVTQTPSHQVTQMGQEVILRCVPISNHLYFYWYRQILGQKVEFLVSFYNNEISEKSEIFDDQFSVERPDGSNFTLKIRSTKLEDSAMYFCATSRDSFEAFFGQGTRLTVV.

This chain links TRBV5-4 with TRBJ1-1; tentatively, D is TRBD1 (6 bases). The V end was cut by 3 bases, the J end by 0 bases, with 6 bases between. The CDR3 is made up of 13 amino acids. CDR1 and CDR2 (germline): SGHNT, YYREEE (reference sequence). The CDR3 reads CASSSGVNTEAFF. The CDR3, as DNA: TGTGCCAGCAGCTCAGGGGTGAACACTGAAGCTTTCTTT.

The table lists this clone with a few counts. This chain links TRBV7-2 with TRBJ1-1; D is perhaps TRBD1 (5 bases). Germline CDR1 is SGHTA and CDR2 is FQGNSA. V was trimmed by 5 bases and J by 5 bases, leaving 12 bases between them. This CDR3 region has 13 residues. The CDR3 bases are TGTGCCAGCAGCCTATACCAGGGAACTGAAGCTTTCTTT. It encodes CASSLYQGTEAFF.

The rearrangement uses TRBV28 and TRBJ1-3, with D perhaps TRBD1 (6 bases). Deletions cut 7 bases from V and 2 bases from J, with 15 bases between. This CDR3 is built from 15 residues. The germline CDR1 and CDR2 sequences are MDHEN and SYDVKM. CDR3 amino acids: CASTLVQGTGNTIYF. CDR3 nucleotide sequence: TGTGCCAGCACCCTCGTGCAGGGGACTGGAAACACCATATATTTT.

This chain connects TRBV7-2 to TRBJ2-7; D remains unclear. The CDR3 totals 16 residues. The V end was cut by 1 base, the J end by 2 bases, with 15 bases between. Germline CDR1 SGHTA, CDR2 FQGNSA. CDR3 residues: CASSLVLLGNTYEQYF. CDR3 sequence (DNA): TGTGCCAGCAGCTTAGTTCTGCTTGGCAATACCTACGAGCAGTACTTC.

The gene calls are TRBV28 and TRBJ1-1; no clear D. Trimming shortened V by 7 bases and J by 1 base, and 10 bases separated the two germline ends. Per germline, CDR1 MDHEN and CDR2 SYDVKM. This CDR3 region has 13 residues. CDR3 protein: CASNKPGNTEAFF. The CDR3 DNA reads as TGTGCCAGCAATAAACCGGGGAACACTGAAGCTTTCTTT.

This clone was counted a few times. The chain recombines TRBV11-1 with TRBJ2-5, with D possibly matching TRBD2 (5 bases). Germline loops: CDR1 SGHAT, CDR2 FQDESV (reference sequence). This CDR3 region has 12 residues. Trimming removed 1 base at V and 7 bases at J, with 7 bases between. CDR3 in amino acids: CASSLEGGTQYF. CDR3 DNA: TGTGCCAGCAGCTTAGAAGGAGGGACCCAGTACTTC.

The rearrangement links TRBV29-1 to TRBJ2-1; possible D gene TRBD2, 6 bases. The CDR3 length is 13 residues. Deletions cut 3 bases from V and 14 bases from J, with 20 bases between. In germline, CDR1 is SQVTM, CDR2 ANQGSEA. The CDR3 bases are TGCAGCGTTGATTCATGGGGGGACCCCAAGAAGTTCTTC. Its protein product is CSVDSWGDPKKFF.

The chain employs TRBV3-1 (or the pseudogene TRBV3-2) and TRBJ1-2, with D hard to call. This CDR3 region has 11 residues. Trimming took off 0 bases at V and 7 bases at J, with 3 bases between the two ends. Germline assignment: CDR1 LGHDT and CDR2 YNNKEL (reference sequence). The CDR3 DNA is TGTGCCAGCAGCCAAGAGAGTGGCTACACCTTC. It codes for CASSQESGYTF.

This clone was detected once. The gene calls are TRBV11-2 and TRBJ2-2, with D possibly TRBD1 on 5 matching bases. Germline V gives CDR1 SGHAT, CDR2 FQNNGV. There are 16 residues in the CDR3. V gave up 4 bases and J gave up 6 bases, with 18 bases separating them. For the CDR3, the DNA is TGTGCCAGCAGCTCAAGGGCCAGGGTAGGACCCGGGGAGCTGTTTTTT. Its translation is CASSSRARVGPGELFF.

V is TRBV3-1 (or the pseudogene TRBV3-2) and J is TRBJ1-2; D gene uncertain. From germline, CDR1 is LGHDT and CDR2 YNNKEL (reference sequence). This CDR3 is 14 amino acids long. Trimming cost V 0 bases and J 8 bases, with 13 bases left between them. The CDR3 DNA sequence: TGTGCCAGCAGCCAAGAAGCCCGGCCGGGAGGCTACACCTTC. This sequence encodes CASSQEARPGGYTF.

With respect to this clone: Additional DNA sequences in this sample encode the identical CDR3. The chain uses TRBV5-1 and TRBJ1-2; TRBD1 aligns across 7 bases. Germline V CDR1 and CDR2: SGHRS, YFSETQ. The CDR3 contains 13 residues. V shed 4 bases and J 2 bases; nucleotides not matched to a gene: 2. As DNA, the CDR3 is TGCGCCAGCAGCGCGGGACAGAACTATGGCTACACCTTC. Protein sequence: CASSAGQNYGYTF.